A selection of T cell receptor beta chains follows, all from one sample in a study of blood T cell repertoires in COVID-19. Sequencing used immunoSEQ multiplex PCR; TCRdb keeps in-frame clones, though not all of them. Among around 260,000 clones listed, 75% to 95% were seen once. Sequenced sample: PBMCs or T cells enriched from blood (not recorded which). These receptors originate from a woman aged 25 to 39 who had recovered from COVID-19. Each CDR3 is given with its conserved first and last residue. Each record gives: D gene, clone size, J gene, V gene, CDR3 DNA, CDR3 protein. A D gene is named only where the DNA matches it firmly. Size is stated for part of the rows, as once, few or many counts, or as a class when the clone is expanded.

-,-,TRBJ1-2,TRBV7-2,TGTGCCAGCAGCTTAGTCGACAGCTACTATGGCTACACCTTC,CASSLVDSYYGYTF
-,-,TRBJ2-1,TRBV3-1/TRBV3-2,TGTGCCAGCAGCCACTCACAGTCCCGGTACAATGAGCAGTTCTTC,CASSHSQSRYNEQFF
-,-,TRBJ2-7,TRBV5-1,TGCGCCAGCAGCTTGCACGAGGACCAAGGGGACTACGAGCAGTACTTC,CASSLHEDQGDYEQYF
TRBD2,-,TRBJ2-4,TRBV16,TGTGCCAGCAGCCAGCCGGGGGGGAGCGAAAACATTCAGTACTTC,CASSQPGGSENIQYF
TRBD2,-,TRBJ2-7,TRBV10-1,TGCGCCAGCAGTGGGGCGGGACTAGCATTCCACGAGCAGTACTTC,CASSGAGLAFHEQYF
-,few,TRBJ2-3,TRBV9,TGTGCCAGCAGCGGGCGGGACCCCAGCACAGATACGCAGTATTTT,CASSGRDPSTDTQYF
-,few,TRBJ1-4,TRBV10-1,TGCGCCAGCAGTGACAGGAATACTGAAAAACTGTTTTTT,CASSDRNTEKLFF
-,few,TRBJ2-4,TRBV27,TGTGCCAGCAGTTCCCTTTCGGACAGAATAGCCAAAAACATTCAGTACTTC,CASSSLSDRIAKNIQYF
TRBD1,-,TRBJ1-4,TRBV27,TGTGCCAGCTATCCAGAGGGGGCCGGTAATGAAAAACTGTTTTTT,CASYPEGAGNEKLFF
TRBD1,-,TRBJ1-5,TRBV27,TGTGCCAGCAGTTTTTCCACGGACAGGGGAGGTCAGCCCCAGCATTTT,CASSFSTDRGGQPQHF
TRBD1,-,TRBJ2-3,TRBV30,TGTGCCTGGTTCTCCGGGACAGGGAAAGATACGCAGTATTTT,CAWFSGTGKDTQYF
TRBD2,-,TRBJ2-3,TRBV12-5,TGTGCTAGTGGTTTGGTACTAGCGGGAGGCTCCGATACGCAGTATTTT,CASGLVLAGGSDTQYF
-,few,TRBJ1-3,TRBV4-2,TGTGCCAGCAGCCAAACGCTGAGCTCTGGAAACACCATATATTTT,CASSQTLSSGNTIYF
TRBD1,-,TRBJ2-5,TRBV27,TGTGCCAGCAGTTCCCCCCGTCTTGACAGGGGAGAGACCCAGTACTTC,CASSSPRLDRGETQYF